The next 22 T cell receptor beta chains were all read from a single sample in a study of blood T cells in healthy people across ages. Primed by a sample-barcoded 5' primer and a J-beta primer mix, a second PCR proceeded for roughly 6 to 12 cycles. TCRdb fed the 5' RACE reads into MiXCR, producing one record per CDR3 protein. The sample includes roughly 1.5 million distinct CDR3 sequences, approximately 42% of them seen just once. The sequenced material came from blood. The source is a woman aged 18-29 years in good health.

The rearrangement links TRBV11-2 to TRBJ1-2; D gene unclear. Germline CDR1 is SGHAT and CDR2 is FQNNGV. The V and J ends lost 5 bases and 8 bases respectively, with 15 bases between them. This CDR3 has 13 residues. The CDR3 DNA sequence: TGTGCCAGCAGCCTCAGGCCCGGGGTGGGCTACACCTTC. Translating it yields CASSLRPGVGYTF.

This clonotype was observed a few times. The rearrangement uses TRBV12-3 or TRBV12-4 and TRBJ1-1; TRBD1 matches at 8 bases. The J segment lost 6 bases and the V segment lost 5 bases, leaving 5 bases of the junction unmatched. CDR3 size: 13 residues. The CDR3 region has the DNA TGTGCCAGCAGTCTGACAGGGGCAGCTGAAGCTTTCTTT. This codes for CASSLTGAAEAFF.

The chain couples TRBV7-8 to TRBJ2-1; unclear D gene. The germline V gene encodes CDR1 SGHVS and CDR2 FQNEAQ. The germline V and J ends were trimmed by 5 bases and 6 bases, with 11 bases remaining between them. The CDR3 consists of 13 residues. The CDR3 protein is CASSHRLSNEQFF. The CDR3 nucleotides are TGTGCCAGCAGCCACCGGCTGTCCAATGAGCAGTTCTTC. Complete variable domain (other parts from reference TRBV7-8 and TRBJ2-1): GAGVSQSPRYKVAKRGQDVALRCDPISGHVSLFWYQQALGQGPEFLTYFQNEAQLDKSGLPSDRFFAERPEGSVSTLKIQRTQQEDSAVYLCASSHRLSNEQFFGPGTRLTVL.

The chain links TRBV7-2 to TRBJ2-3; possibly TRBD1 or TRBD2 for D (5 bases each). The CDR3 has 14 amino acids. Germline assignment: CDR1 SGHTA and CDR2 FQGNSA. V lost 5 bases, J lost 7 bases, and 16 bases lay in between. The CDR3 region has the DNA TGTGCCAGCAGCCCCGGGACCTCGAGGAATACGCAGTATTTT. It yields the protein CASSPGTSRNTQYF.

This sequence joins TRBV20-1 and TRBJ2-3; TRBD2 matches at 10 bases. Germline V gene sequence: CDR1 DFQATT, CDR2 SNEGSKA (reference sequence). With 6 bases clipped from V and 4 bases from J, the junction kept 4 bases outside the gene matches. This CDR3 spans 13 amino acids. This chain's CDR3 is CSAPSGGSDTQYF. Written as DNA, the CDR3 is TGCAGTGCCCCTAGCGGGGGCTCAGATACGCAGTATTTT.

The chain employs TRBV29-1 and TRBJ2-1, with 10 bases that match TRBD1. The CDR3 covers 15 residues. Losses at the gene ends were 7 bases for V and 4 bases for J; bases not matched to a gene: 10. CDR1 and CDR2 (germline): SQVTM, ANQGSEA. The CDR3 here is CSAEPGQGPYNEQFF. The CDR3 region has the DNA TGCAGCGCAGAACCGGGACAGGGGCCTTACAATGAGCAGTTCTTC.

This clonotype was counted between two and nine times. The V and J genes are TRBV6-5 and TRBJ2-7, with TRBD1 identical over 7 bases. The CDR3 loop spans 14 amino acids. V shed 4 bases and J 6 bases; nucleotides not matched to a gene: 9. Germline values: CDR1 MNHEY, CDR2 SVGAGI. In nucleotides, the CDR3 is TGTGCCAGCAGTTCTCTGACAGGGTCGAGCGAGCAGTACTTC. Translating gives CASSSLTGSSEQYF.

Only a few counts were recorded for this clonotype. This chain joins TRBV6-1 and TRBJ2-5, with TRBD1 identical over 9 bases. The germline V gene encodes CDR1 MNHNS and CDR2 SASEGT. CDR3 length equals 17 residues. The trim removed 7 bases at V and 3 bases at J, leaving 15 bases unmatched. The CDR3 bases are TGTGCCAGCACCCCCGGGAGGACAGGGGTCGTGAAAGAGACCCAGTACTTC. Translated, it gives CASTPGRTGVVKETQYF.

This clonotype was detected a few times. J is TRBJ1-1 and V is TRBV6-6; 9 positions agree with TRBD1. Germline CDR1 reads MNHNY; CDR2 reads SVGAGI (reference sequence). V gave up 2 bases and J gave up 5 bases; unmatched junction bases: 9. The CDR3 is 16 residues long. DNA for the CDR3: TGTGCCAGCAGTTACGGGACAGGGTCTTTGGGGACTGAAGCTTTCTTT. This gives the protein CASSYGTGSLGTEAFF.

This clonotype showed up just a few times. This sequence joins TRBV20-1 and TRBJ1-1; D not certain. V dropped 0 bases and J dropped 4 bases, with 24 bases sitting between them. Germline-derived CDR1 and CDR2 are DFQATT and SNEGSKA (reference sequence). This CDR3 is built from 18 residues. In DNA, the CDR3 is TGCAGTGCTAGAGATCTCACAGATCTGGTTCAGGTCGGCACTGAAGCTTTCTTT. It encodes CSARDLTDLVQVGTEAFF.

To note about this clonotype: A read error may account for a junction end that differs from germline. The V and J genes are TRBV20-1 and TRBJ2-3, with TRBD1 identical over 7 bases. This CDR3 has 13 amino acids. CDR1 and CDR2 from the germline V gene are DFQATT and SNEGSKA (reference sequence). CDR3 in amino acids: CTTGTASTDAQYF. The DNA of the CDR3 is TGCACCACCGGGACAGCGAGCACAGATGCGCAGTATTTT.

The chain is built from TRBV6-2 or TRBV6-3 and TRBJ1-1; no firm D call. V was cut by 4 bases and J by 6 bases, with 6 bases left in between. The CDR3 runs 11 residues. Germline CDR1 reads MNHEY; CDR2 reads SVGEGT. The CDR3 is CASSWEAEAFF. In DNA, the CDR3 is TGTGCCAGCAGTTGGGAGGCTGAAGCTTTCTTT.

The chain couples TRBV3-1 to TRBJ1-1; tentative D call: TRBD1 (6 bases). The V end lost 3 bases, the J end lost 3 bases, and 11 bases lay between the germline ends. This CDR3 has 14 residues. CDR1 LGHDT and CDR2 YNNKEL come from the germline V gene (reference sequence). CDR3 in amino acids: CASSHPGEDTEAFF. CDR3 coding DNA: TGTGCCAGCAGCCACCCAGGGGAGGACACTGAAGCTTTCTTT.

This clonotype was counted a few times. CDR3 coding DNA: TGTGCCAGCAGCGTAAGCAGGGGGCTGGGCGACTATGGCTACACCTTC. The encoded protein is CASSVSRGLGDYGYTF. The chain carries TRBV9 and TRBJ1-2, with TRBD1 matching over 8 bases. The CDR3 loop spans 16 amino acids. The germline CDR1 and CDR2 sequences are SGDLS and YYNGEE. Germline trimming cut 1 base from V and 3 bases from J; bases unmatched to any gene: 8.

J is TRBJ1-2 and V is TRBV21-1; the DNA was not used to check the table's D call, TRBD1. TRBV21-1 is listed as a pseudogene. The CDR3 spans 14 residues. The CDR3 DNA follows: TGTGCCAGCAGCAAAAAAGGACAGGGCTATGGCTACACCTTC. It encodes CASSKKGQGYGYTF.

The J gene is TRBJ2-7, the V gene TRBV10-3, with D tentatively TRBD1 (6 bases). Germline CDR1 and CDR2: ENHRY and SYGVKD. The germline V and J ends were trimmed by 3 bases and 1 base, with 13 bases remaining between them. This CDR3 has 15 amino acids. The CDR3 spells CAISDGTGLSYEQYF. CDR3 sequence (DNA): TGTGCCATCAGTGACGGCACAGGGCTTTCCTACGAGCAGTACTTC.

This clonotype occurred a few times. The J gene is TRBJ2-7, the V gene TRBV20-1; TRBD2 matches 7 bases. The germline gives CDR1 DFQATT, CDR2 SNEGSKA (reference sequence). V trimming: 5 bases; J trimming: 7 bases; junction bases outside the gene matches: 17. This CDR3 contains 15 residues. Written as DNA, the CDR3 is TGCAGTGCTGCCGGGCGGCTAGCGGTTTTCAATGAGCAGTACTTC. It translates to CSAAGRLAVFNEQYF.

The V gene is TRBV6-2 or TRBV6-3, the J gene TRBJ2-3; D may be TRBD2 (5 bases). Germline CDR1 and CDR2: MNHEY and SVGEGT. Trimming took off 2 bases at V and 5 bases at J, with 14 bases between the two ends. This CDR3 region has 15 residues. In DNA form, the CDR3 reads TGTGCCAGCAGTTACGGAGGCTTAACGAGAGATACGCAGTATTTT. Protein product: CASSYGGLTRDTQYF.

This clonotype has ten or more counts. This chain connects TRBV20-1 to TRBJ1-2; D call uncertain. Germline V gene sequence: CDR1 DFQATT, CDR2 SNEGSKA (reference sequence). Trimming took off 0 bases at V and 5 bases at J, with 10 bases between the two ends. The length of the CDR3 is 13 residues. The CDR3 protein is CSARDSSGYGYTF. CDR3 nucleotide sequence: TGCAGTGCTAGAGATAGTTCCGGGTATGGCTACACCTTC.

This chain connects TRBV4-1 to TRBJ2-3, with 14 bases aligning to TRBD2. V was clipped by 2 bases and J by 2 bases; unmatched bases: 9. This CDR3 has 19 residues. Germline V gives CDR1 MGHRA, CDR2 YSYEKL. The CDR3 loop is CASSQRGTSGSSDTDTQYF. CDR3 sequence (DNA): TGCGCCAGCAGCCAAAGGGGGACTAGCGGGAGTTCAGACACAGATACGCAGTATTTT.

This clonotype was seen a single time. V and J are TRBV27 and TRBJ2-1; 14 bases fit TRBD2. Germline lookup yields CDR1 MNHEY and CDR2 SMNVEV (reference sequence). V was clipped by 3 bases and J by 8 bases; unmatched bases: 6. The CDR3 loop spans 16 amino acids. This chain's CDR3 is CASSFGLAGGSDEQFF. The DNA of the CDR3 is TGTGCCAGCAGTTTTGGACTAGCGGGAGGTTCGGATGAGCAGTTCTTC.

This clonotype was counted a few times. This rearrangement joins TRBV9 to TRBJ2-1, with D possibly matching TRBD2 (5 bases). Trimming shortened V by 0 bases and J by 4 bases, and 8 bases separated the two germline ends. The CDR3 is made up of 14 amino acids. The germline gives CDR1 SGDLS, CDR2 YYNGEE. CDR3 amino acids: CASSVVLVYNEQFF. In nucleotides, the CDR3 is TGTGCCAGCAGCGTAGTACTAGTTTACAATGAGCAGTTCTTC.